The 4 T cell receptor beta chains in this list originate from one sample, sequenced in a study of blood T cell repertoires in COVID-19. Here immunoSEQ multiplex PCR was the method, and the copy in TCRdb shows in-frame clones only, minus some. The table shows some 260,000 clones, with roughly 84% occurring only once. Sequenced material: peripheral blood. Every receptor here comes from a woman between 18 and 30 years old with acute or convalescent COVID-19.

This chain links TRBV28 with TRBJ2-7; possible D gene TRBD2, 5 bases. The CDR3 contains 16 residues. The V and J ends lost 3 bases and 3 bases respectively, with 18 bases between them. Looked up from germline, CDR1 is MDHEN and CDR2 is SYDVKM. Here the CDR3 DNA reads TGTGCCAGCAGTTTCCCCCCCCTTCAGCGGAGCTACGAGCAGTACTTC. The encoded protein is CASSFPPLQRSYEQYF.

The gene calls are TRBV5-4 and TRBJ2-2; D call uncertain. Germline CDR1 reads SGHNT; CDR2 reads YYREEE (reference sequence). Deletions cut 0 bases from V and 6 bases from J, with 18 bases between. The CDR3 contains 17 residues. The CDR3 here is CASSLVVSSRVAGELFF. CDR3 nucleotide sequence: TGTGCCAGCAGCTTGGTTGTTAGCAGTCGGGTGGCCGGGGAGCTGTTTTTT. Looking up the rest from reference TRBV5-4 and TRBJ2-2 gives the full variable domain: ETGVTQSPTHLIKTRGQQVTLRCSSQSGHNTVSWYQQALGQGPQFIFQYYREEENGRGNFPPRFSGLQFPNYSSELNVNALELDDSALYLCASSLVVSSRVAGELFFGEGSRLTVL.

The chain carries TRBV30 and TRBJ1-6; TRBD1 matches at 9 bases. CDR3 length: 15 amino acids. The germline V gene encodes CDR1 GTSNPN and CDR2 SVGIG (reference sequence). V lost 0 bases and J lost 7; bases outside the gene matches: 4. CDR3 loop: CAWSVGQGRNSPLHF. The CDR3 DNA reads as TGTGCCTGGAGTGTCGGACAGGGGAGGAATTCACCCCTCCACTTT.

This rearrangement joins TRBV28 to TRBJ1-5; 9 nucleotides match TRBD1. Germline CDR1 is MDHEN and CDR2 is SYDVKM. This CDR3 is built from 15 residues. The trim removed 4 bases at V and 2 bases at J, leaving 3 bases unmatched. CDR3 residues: CASSSQGAGNQPQHF. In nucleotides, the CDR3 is TGTGCCAGCAGTTCACAGGGGGCTGGCAATCAGCCCCAGCATTTT.